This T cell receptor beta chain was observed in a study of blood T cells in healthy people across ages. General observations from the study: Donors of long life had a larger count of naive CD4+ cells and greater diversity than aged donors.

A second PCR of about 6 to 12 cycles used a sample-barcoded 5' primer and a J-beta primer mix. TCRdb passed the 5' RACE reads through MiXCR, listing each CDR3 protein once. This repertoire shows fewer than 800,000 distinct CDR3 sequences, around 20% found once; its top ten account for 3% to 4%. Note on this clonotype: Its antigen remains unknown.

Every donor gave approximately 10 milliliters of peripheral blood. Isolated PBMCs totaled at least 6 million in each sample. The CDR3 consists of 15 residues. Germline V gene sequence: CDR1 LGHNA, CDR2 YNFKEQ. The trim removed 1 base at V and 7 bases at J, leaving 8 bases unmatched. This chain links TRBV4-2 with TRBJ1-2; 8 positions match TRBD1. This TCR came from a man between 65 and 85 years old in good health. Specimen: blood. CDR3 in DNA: TGTGCCAGCAGCCAAGGCGGCAGGGGGCCAAGTGGCTACACCTTC. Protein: CASSQGGRGPSGYTF.